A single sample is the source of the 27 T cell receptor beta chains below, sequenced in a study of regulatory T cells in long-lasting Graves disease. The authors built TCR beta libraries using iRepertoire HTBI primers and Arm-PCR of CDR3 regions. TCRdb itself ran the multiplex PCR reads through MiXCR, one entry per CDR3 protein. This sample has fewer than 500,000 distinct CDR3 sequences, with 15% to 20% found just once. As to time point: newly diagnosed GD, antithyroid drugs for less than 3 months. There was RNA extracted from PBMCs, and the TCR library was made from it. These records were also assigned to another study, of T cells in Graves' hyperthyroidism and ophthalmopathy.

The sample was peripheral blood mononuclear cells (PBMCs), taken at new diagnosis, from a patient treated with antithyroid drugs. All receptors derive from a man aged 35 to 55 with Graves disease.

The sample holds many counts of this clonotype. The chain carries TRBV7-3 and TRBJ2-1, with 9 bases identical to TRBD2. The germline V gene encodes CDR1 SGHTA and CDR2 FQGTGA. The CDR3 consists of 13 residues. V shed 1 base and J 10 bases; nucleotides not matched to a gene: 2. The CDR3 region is CASSLSTSGEQFF. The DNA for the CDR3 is TGTGCCAGCAGCTTAAGCACTAGCGGGGAGCAGTTCTTC.

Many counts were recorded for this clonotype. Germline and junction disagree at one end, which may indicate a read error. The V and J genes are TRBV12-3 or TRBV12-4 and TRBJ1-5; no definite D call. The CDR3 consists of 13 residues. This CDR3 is CASSLAPNQPQHF. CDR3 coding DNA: TGTGCCAGCAGCTTAGCCCCCAATCAGCCCCAGCATTTT.

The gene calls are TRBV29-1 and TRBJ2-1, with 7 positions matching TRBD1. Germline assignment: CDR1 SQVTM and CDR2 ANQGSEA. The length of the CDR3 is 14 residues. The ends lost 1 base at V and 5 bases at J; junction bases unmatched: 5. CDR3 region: CSVEGTGTHNEQFF. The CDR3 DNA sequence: TGCAGCGTTGAAGGGACAGGTACGCACAATGAGCAGTTCTTC.

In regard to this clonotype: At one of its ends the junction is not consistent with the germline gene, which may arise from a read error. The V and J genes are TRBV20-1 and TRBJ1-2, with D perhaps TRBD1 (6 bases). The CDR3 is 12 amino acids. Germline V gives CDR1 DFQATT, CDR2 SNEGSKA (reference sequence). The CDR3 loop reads CGARGGAGGYTF. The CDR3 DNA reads TGCGGTGCTAGAGGGGGGGCAGGGGGCTACACCTTC.

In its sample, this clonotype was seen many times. In nucleotides, the CDR3 is TGTGCCTGGAGTGTACCTAGAAACGAGCAGTACTTC. It is translated as CAWSVPRNEQYF. The chain links TRBV30 to TRBJ2-7; no firm D call. Trimming took off 0 bases at V and 5 bases at J, with 8 bases between the two ends. CDR1 and CDR2 from the germline V gene are GTSNPN and SVGIG (reference sequence). The CDR3 consists of 12 residues.

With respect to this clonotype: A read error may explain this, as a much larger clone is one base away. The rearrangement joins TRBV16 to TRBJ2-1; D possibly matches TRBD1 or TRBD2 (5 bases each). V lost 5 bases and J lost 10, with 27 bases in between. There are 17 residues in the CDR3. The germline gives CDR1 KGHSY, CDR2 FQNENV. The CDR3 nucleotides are TGTGCCAGCAGCTTCGGTAGGCTTGGCAGGGAGCCCTACGAGCAGTTCTTC. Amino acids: CASSFGRLGREPYEQFF. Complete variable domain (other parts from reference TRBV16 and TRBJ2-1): GEEVAQTPKHLVRGEGQKAKLYCAPIKGHSYVFWYQQVLKNEFKFLISFQNENVFDETGMPKERFSAKCLPNSPCSLEIQATKLEDSAVYFCASSFGRLGREPYEQFFGPGTRLTVL.

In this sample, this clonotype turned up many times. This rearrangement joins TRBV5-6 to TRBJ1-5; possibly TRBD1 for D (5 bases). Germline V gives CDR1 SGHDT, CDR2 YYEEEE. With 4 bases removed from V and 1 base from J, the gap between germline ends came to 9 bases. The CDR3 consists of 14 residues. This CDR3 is CASSQGRSNQPQHF. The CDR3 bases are TGTGCCAGCAGCCAGGGACGGAGCAATCAGCCCCAGCATTTT. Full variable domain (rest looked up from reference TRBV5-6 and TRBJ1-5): DAGVTQSPTHLIKTRGQQVTLRCSPKSGHDTVSWYQQALGQGPQFIFQYYEEEERQRGNFPDRFSGHQFPNYSSELNVNALLLGDSALYLCASSQGRSNQPQHFGDGTRLSIL.

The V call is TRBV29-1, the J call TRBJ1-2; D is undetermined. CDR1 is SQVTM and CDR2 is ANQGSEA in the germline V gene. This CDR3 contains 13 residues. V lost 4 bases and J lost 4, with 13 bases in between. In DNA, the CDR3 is TGCAGCGTTGGGACTCTAGCCTCCTATGGCTACACCTTC. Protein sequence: CSVGTLASYGYTF.

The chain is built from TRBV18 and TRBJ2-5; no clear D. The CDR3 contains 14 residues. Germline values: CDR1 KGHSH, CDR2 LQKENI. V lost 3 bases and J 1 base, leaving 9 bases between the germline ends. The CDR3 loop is CASSPRASQETQYF. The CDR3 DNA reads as TGTGCCAGCTCACCTAGGGCAAGCCAAGAGACCCAGTACTTC.

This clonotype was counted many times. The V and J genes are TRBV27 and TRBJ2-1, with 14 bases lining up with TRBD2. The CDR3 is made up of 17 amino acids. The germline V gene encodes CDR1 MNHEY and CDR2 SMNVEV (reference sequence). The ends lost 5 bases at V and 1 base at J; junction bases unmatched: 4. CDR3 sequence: CASSPRTSGRSYNEQFF. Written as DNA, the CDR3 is TGTGCCAGCAGTCCAAGGACTAGCGGGAGGTCCTACAATGAGCAGTTCTTC.

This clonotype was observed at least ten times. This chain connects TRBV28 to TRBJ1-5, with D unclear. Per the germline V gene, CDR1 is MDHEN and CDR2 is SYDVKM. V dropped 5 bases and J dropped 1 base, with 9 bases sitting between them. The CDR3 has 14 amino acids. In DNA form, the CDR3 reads TGTGCCAGCAGTCCCCCTAAAAGCAATCAGCCCCAGCATTTT. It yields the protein CASSPPKSNQPQHF.

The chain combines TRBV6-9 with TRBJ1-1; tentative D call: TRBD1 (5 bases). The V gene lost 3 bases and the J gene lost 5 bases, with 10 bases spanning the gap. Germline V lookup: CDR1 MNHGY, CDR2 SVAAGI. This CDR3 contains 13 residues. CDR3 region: CASSYRDSTEAFF. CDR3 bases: TGTGCCAGCAGTTACAGGGATTCTACTGAAGCTTTCTTT.

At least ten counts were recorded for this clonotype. The CDR3 loop is CASRGTSGLSYEQFF. The CDR3 nucleotides are TGTGCCAGCAGGGGGACTAGCGGGCTTTCGTATGAGCAGTTCTTC. This chain links TRBV3-1 with TRBJ2-1; 12 positions match TRBD2. This CDR3 has 15 residues. V was pared by 6 bases and J by 8 bases, with 8 bases of the junction left unmatched. Germline lookup yields CDR1 LGHDT and CDR2 YNNKEL (reference sequence).

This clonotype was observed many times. CDR3 sequence (DNA): TGTGCCAGCAGTTTAATTTTGCCCGGGAGTGGTATCGGGGAGCTGTTTTTT. Translating gives CASSLILPGSGIGELFF. The chain combines TRBV12-3 or TRBV12-4 with TRBJ2-2, with a tentative D call TRBD2 (6 bases). This CDR3 comprises 17 residues. With 2 bases removed from V and 7 bases from J, the gap between germline ends came to 20 bases.

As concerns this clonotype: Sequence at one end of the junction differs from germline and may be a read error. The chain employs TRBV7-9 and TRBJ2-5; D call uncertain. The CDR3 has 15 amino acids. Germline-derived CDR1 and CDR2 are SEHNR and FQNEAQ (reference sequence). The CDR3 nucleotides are TGTGCCAGCGGCTTTCCTACCGAAATTCAAGAGACCCAGTACTTC. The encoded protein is CASGFPTEIQETQYF.

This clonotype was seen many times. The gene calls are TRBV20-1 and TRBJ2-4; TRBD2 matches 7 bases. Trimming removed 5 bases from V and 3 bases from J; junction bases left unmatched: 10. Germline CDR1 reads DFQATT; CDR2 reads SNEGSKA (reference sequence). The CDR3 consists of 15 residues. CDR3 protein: CSAWQGAGVKNIQYF. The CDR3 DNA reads TGCAGTGCTTGGCAAGGGGCGGGGGTCAAAAACATTCAGTACTTC.

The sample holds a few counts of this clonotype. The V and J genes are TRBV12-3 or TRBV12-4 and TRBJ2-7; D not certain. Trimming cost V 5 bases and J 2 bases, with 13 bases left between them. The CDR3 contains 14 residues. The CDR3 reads CASSPTVRTYEQYF. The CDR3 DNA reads TGTGCCAGCAGTCCAACGGTCAGGACCTACGAGCAGTACTTC.

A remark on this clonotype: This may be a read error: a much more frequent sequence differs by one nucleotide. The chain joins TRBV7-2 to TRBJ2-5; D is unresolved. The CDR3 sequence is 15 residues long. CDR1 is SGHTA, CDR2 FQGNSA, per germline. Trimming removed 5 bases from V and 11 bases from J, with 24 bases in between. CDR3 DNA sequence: TGTGCCAGCAGCCCGGCCCTGGGCTCCTACAATGAGCAGTACTTC. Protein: CASSPALGSYNEQYF.

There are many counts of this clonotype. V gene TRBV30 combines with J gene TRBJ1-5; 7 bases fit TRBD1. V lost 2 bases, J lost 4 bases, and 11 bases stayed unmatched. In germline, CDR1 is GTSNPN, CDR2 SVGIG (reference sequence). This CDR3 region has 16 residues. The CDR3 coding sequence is TGTGCCTGGAGTTCCAGGGGGTCCCTTGGGAATCAGCCCCAGCATTTT. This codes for CAWSSRGSLGNQPQHF.

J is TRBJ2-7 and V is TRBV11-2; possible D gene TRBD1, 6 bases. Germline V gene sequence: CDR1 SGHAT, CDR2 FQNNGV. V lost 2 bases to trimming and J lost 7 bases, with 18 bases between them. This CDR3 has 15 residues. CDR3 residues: CASSLFQGQNGEQYF. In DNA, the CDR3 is TGTGCCAGCAGCTTATTCCAGGGGCAGAACGGAGAGCAGTACTTC.

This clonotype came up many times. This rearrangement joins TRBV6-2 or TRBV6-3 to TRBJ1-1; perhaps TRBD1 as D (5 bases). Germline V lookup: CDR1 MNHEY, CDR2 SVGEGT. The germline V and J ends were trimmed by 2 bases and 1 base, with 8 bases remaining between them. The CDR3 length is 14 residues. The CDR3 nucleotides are TGTGCCAGCAGTTACGAGGGGACGAACACTGAAGCTTTCTTT. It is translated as CASSYEGTNTEAFF.

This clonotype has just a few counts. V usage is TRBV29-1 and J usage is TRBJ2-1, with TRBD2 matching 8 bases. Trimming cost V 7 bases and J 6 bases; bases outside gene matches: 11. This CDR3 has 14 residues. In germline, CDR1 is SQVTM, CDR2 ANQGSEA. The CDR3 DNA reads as TGCAGCGCCGGAGGAGCGGGAGAACTCAATGAGCAGTTCTTC. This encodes CSAGGAGELNEQFF.

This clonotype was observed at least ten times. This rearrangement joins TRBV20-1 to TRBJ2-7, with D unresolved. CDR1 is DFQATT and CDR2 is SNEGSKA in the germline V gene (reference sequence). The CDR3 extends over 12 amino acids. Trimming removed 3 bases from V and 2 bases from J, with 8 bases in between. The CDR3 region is CSARLSTYEQYF. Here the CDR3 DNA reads TGCAGTGCTAGGCTCAGTACCTACGAGCAGTACTTC.

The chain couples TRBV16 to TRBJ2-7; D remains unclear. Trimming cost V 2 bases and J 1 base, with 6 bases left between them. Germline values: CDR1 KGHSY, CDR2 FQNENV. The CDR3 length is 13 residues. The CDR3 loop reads CASSQVASYEQYF. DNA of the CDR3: TGTGCCAGCAGCCAAGTTGCGTCCTACGAGCAGTACTTC. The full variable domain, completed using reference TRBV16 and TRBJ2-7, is GEEVAQTPKHLVRGEGQKAKLYCAPIKGHSYVFWYQQVLKNEFKFLISFQNENVFDETGMPKERFSAKCLPNSPCSLEIQATKLEDSAVYFCASSQVASYEQYFGPGTRLTVT.

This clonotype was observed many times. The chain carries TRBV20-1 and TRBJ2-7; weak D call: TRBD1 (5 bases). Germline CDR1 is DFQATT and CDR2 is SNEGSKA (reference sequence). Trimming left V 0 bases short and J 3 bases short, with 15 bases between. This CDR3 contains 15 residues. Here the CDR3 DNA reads TGCAGTGCTAGAGATCAGTCGCAGGGTTTCTACGAGCAGTACTTC. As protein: CSARDQSQGFYEQYF.

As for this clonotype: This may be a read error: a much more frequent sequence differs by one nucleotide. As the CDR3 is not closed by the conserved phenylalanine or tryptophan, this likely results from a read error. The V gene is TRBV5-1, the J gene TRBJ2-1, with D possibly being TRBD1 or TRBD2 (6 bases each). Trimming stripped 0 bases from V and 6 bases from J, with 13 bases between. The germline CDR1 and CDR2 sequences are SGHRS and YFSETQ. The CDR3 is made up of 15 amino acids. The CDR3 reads CASSLEGGRGNEQFS. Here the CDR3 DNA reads TGCGCCAGCAGCTTGGAGGGGGGCAGAGGCAATGAGCAGTTCTCC.

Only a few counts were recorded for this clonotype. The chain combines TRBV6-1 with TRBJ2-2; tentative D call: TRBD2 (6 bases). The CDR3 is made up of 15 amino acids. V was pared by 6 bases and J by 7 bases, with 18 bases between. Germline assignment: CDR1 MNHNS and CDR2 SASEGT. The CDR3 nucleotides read TGTGCCAGCAGCTCACGGGGGATAGTGATCGGGGAGCTGTTTTTT. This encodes CASSSRGIVIGELFF.